The 4 T cell receptor beta chains below come from one sample, sequenced in a study of T cell responses to AZD1222 COVID-19 vaccine (dated by TCRdb to about 2021). Library preparation employed the immunoSEQ multiplex PCR assay. In its TCRdb copy, this immuneACCESS table keeps in-frame sequences only and misses some clones. Where compared with another copy, unresolved V genes explain less than half of these, and the others have no known cause. Within this sample are under 150,000 clones, with 85% to 90% of them counted one time only. In total, the top ten clones hold 25% to 30% of the sample. The label giving this sample's time point can be read as: baseline before first vaccination. The material sequenced was peripheral blood, taken on day 0 of AZD1222 vaccination. Every receptor here comes from an adult in good health.

This clone was picked up a small number of times. The CDR3 bases are TGTGCCAGTAGTATGGCTCAAGCCGGGGAGCTGTTTTTT. Translation gives CASSMAQAGELFF. The V gene is TRBV19, the J gene TRBJ2-2; D unresolved. This CDR3 spans 13 amino acids. The germline V gene has CDR1 LNHDA and CDR2 SQIVND (reference sequence). V was pared by 3 bases and J by 6 bases, with 8 bases between.

The gene calls are TRBV12-3 or TRBV12-4 and TRBJ1-5; D is ambiguous. Between the trimmed V and J ends, which lost 3 bases and 5 bases, there was a span of 5 bases. The CDR3 has 12 residues. CDR3 nucleotides: TGTGCCAGCAGTTTTGGGTATCAGCCCCAGCATTTT. Its translation is CASSFGYQPQHF.

V and J are TRBV3-1 (or the pseudogene TRBV3-2) and TRBJ1-1; 9 nucleotides line up with TRBD1. Germline CDR1 and CDR2: LGHDT and YNNKEL (reference sequence). There are 16 residues in the CDR3. Trimming at V came to 3 bases and at J to 5 bases, leaving 10 bases not matched to a gene. CDR3 residues: CASSQTPGTGWTEAFF. The CDR3 DNA follows: TGTGCCAGCAGCCAGACACCCGGGACAGGGTGGACTGAAGCTTTCTTT.

The chain's CDR3 is CASSFHTGGNSPLHF. The CDR3, as DNA: TGTGCCAGTAGTTTCCACACAGGGGGCAATTCACCCCTCCACTTT. The chain links TRBV19 to TRBJ1-6, with 9 nucleotides matching TRBD1. There are 15 residues in the CDR3. With V trimmed by 5 bases and J by 7 bases, 6 bases remained unmatched. CDR1 is LNHDA, CDR2 SQIVND, per germline (reference sequence).